The clone carrying this T cell receptor (beta chain) was picked up one time. The antigen is unknown. The use of a sample-barcoded 5' primer and a J-beta primer mix characterized a second PCR of about 6 to 12 cycles. TCRdb fed the 5' RACE reads into MiXCR, producing one record per CDR3 protein. The sample yields about 970,000 distinct CDR3 sequences, just over 50% seen once. The sample is drawn from a study of blood T cells in healthy people across ages. Study details: There was about one barcoded beta molecule captured by template switching per two T cells.

This CDR3 spans 15 amino acids. Germline CDR1 reads SGHRS; CDR2 reads YFSETQ. Each sample gave at least 6.5 million isolated PBMCs. Findings of the study overall: Older age coincided with a roughly linear decline in TCR beta diversity per million T cells.

This TCR was recovered from a woman in her fifties or sixties in good health. Sequenced material: blood. The chain links TRBV5-1 to TRBJ2-7, with D uncertain. The closer fit of TRBJ2-5 to the DNA end suggests the J call may be wrong. CDR3 DNA: TGCGCCAGCAGCTTTGGGGTAGGAGAGTCGGAGACCCAGTACTTC. This codes for CASSFGVGESETQYF.